Sequencing of this T cell receptor beta chain was carried out in a study of a mutant IDH1 vaccine in newly diagnosed glioma. For the study at large: Onset of vaccination occurred 4-6 weeks following radiotherapy alone, or with temozolomide cycles.

Described time point: week 11, during vaccination. The content of each vaccine dose was 300 ug of mutant IDH1 20-mer peptide, and topical imiquimod accompanied it. Data came from immunoSEQ multiplex PCR; TCRdb stores just in-frame clones and leaves some out. The sample has roughly 110,000 clones, approximately 87% seen once; the top ten hold around 0.6%. Germline V gene sequence: CDR1 SGDLS, CDR2 YYNGEE. V lost 0 bases and J lost 2; bases outside the gene matches: 0. This CDR3 is built from 16 residues. About this clone itself: No antigen is known for it.

Sequenced material: PBMCs, taken from a glioma patient whose treatment included an IDH1 peptide vaccine. The chain carries TRBV9 and TRBJ2-7, with 15 bases lining up with TRBD2. The clonotype originates from a woman aged 45 to 65 with glioma. The CDR3 loop reads CASSVGTSGRAYEQYF. In DNA, the CDR3 is TGTGCCAGCAGCGTAGGGACTAGCGGGAGGGCCTACGAGCAGTACTTC.